The entry that follows covers one T cell receptor (beta chain) sequence. Germline V lookup: CDR1 SEHNR, CDR2 FQNEAQ (reference sequence). Trimming pared 3 bases from V and 4 bases from J, leaving 18 bases between. This CDR3 has 16 amino acids. The data belong to a study of blood T cell repertoires in COVID-19. At the level of the study: Sites across the United States, Italy and Spain contributed samples from acute and convalescent COVID-19. From T cells, B-cell-depleted T cells, or PBMCs came the material, which was cDNA or gDNA.

How the authors handled the data: Amplification of reference gene primers provided the estimated nucleated cell counts. Sequencing used immunoSEQ multiplex PCR; TCRdb keeps in-frame clones, though not all of them. V and J calls and clone size are those listed in that table; D and trimming were worked out from the DNA. Altogether about 280,000 clones are present, about 85% being singletons, with the ten largest covering roughly 2.2%. V and J are TRBV7-9 and TRBJ2-5; tentative D call: TRBD1 (7 bases). This receptor was taken from a woman between 45 and 60 years old who had recovered from COVID-19. Material for sequencing was peripheral blood. The CDR3 spells CASSFDQGEDGETQYF. DNA for the CDR3: TGTGCCAGCAGCTTCGATCAGGGGGAGGATGGAGAGACCCAGTACTTC.